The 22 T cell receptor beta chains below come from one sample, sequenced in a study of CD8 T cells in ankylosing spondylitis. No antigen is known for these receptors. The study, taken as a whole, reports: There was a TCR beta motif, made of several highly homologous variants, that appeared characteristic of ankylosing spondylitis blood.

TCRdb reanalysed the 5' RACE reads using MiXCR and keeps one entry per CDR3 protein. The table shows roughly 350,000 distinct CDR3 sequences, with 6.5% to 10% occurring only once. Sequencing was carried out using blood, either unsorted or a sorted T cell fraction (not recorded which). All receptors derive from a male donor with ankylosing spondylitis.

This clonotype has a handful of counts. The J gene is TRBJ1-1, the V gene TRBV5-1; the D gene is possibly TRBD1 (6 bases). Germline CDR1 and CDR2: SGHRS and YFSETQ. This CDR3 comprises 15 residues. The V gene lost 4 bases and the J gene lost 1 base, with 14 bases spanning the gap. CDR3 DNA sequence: TGCGCCAGCAGCACCTCAGGACAGTCGAACACTGAAGCTTTCTTT. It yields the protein CASSTSGQSNTEAFF.

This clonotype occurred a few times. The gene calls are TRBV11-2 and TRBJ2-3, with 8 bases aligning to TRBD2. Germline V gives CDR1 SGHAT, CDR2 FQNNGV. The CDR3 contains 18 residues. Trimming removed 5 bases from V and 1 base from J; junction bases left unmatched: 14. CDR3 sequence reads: CASSRGGRMMSRTDTQYF. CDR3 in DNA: TGTGCCAGCAGCCGGGGGGGACGGATGATGTCCCGCACAGATACGCAGTATTTT.

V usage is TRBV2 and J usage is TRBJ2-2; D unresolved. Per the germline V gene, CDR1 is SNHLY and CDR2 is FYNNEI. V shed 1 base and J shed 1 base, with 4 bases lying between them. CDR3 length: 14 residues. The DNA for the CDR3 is TGTGCCAGCAGTGAAGGGCAGAACACCGGGGAGCTGTTTTTT. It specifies CASSEGQNTGELFF.

DNA for the CDR3: TGTGCCAGCGCACTAGGACTAGCGGGAGGCCGATCTAGCACAGATACGCAGTATTTT. Amino acid sequence: CASALGLAGGRSSTDTQYF. The chain recombines TRBV28 with TRBJ2-3, with 14 bases that match TRBD2. The CDR3 runs to 19 residues. The germline V gene has CDR1 MDHEN and CDR2 SYDVKM. With V trimmed by 8 bases and J by 0 bases, 13 bases remained unmatched.

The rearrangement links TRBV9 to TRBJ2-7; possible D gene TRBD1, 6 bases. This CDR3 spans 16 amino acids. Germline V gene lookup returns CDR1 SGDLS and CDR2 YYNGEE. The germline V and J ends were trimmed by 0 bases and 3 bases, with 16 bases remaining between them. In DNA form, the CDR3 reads TGTGCCAGCAGCGTAGATGGTGGGACACCCATCTACGAGCAGTACTTC. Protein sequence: CASSVDGGTPIYEQYF. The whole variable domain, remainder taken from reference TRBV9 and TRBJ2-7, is DSGVTQTPKHLITATGQRVTLRCSPRSGDLSVYWYQQSLDQGLQFLIQYYNGEERAKGNILERFSAQQFPDLHSELNLSSLELGDSALYFCASSVDGGTPIYEQYFGPGTRLTVT.

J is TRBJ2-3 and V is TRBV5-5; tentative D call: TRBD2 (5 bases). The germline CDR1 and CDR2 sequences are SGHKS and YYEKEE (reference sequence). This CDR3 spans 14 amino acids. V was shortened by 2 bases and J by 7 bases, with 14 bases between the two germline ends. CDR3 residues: CASSLWEPANTQYF. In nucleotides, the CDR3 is TGTGCCAGCAGCTTATGGGAGCCTGCAAATACGCAGTATTTT. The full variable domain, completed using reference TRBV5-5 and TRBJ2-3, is DAGVTQSPTHLIKTRGQQVTLRCSPISGHKSVSWYQQVLGQGPQFIFQYYEKEERGRGNFPDRFSARQFPNYSSELNVNALLLGDSALYLCASSLWEPANTQYFGPGTRLTVL.

Written as DNA, the CDR3 is TGTGCCAGCAGTGACTCGTTGGGAGAGACCCAGTACTTC. This sequence encodes CASSDSLGETQYF. The chain has TRBV6-4 and TRBJ2-5, with D uncertain. Germline V gene data show CDR1 as MRHNA and CDR2 as SNTAGT. The CDR3 covers 13 residues. V lost 0 bases and J 4 bases, leaving 6 bases between the germline ends.

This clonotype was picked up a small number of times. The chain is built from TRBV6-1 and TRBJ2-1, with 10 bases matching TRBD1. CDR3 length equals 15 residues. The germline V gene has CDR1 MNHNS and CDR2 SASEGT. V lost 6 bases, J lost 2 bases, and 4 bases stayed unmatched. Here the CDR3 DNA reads TGTGCCAGCAGGTCCGGACAGGGGGCCTACAATGAGCAGTTCTTC. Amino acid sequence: CASRSGQGAYNEQFF.

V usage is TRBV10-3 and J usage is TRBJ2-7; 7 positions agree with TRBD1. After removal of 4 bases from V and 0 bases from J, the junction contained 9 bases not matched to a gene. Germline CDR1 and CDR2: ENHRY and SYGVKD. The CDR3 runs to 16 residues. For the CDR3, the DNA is TGTGCCATCAGTGGAACAGGGGCCGCACCCTCCTACGAGCAGTACTTC. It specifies CAISGTGAAPSYEQYF.

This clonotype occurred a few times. CDR3 residues: CATWLGTGELFF. CDR3 bases: TGTGCTACCTGGTTAGGCACCGGGGAGCTGTTTTTT. The chain recombines TRBV12-5 with TRBJ2-2; no reliable D call. V lost 10 bases to trimming and J lost 4 bases, with 10 bases between them. Per germline, CDR1 LGHNT and CDR2 FRNRAP. The CDR3 has 12 amino acids.

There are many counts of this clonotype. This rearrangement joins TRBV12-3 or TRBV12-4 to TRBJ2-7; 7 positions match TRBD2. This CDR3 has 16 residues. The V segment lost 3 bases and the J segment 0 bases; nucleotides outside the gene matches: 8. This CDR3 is CASSFGGGEGSYEQYF. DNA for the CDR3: TGTGCCAGCAGTTTTGGGGGGGGAGAAGGCTCCTACGAGCAGTACTTC.

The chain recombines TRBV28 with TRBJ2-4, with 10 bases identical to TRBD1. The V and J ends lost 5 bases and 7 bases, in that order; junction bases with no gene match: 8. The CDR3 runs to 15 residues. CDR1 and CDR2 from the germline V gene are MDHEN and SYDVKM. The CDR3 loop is CASSVPGQGRNIQYF. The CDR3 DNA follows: TGTGCCAGCAGTGTCCCGGGACAGGGGAGGAACATTCAGTACTTC. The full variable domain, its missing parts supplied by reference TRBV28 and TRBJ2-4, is DVKVTQSSRYLVKRTGEKVFLECVQDMDHENMFWYRQDPGLGLRLIYFSYDVKMKEKGDIPEGYSVSREKKERFSLILESASTNQTSMYLCASSVPGQGRNIQYFGAGTRLSVL.

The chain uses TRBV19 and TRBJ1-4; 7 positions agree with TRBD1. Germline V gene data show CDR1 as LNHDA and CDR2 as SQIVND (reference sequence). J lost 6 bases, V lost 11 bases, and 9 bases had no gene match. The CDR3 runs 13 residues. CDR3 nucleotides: TGTGCCGCCTCTCGGGACAGAGATGAAAAACTGTTTTTT. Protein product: CAASRDRDEKLFF.

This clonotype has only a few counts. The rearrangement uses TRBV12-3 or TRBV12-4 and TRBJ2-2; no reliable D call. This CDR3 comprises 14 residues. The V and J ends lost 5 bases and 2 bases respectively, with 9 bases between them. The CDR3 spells CASSRAQNTGELFF. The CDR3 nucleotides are TGTGCCAGCAGTCGCGCACAAAACACCGGGGAGCTGTTTTTT.

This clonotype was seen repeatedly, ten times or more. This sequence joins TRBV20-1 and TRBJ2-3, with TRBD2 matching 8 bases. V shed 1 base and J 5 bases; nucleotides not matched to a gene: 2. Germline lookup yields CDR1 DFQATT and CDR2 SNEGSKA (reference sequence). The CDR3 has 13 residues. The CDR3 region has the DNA TGCAGTGCTAGAGCGGGAGGGGGAGATACGCAGTATTTT. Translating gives CSARAGGGDTQYF.

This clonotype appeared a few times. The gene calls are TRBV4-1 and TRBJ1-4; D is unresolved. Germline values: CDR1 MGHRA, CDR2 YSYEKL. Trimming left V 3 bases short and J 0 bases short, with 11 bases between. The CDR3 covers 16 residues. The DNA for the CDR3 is TGCGCCAGCAGCCAGTTTCTCCGTGCAACTAATGAAAAACTGTTTTTT. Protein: CASSQFLRATNEKLFF.

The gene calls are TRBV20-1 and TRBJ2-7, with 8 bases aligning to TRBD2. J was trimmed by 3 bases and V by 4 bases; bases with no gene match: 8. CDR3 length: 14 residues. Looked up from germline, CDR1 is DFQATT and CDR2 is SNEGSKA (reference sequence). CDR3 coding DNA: TGCAGTGCTACCCCCCGGGGGGGATTCTACGAGCAGTACTTC. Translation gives CSATPRGGFYEQYF.

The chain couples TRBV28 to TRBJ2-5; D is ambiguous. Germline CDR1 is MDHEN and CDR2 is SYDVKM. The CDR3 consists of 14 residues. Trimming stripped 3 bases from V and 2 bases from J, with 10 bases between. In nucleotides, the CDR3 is TGTGCCAGCAGTTTCGTTGCTATGCAAGAGACCCAGTACTTC. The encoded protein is CASSFVAMQETQYF.

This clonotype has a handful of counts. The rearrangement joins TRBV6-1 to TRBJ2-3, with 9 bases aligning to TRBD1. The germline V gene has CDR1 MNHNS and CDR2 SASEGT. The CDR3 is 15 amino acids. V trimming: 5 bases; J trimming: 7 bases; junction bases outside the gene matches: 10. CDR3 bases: TGTGCCAGCAGTCCCGGGACAGGGACGTTAAATACGCAGTATTTT. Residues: CASSPGTGTLNTQYF.

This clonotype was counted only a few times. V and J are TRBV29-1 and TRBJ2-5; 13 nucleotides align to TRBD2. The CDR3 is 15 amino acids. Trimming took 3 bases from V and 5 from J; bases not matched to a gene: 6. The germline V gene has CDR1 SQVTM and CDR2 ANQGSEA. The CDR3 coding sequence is TGCAGCGTTGACGGACTAGCGGGAGAAGGCGAGACCCAGTACTTC. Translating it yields CSVDGLAGEGETQYF.

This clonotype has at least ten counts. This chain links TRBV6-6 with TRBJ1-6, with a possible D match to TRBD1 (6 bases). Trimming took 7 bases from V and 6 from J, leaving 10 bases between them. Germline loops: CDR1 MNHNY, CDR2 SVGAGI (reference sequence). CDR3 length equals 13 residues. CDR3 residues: CASTGEGNSPLHF. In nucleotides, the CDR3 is TGTGCCAGCACAGGGGAGGGTAATTCACCCCTCCACTTT.

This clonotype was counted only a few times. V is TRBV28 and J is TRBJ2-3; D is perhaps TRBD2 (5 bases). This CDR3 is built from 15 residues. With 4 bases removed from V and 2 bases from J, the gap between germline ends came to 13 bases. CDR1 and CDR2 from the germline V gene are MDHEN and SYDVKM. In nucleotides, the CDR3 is TGTGCCAGCAGTTCCCTTCGGCGGGTCACAGATACGCAGTATTTT. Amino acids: CASSSLRRVTDTQYF.